The 10 T cell receptor beta chains in this list originate from one sample, sequenced in a study of blood T cell repertoires in COVID-19. Method: immunoSEQ multiplex PCR; TCRdb's copy keeps in-frame clones and lacks some. The repertoire holds fewer than 500,000 clones, approximately 86% seen once, with approximately 0.7% in the top ten. Sequencing was carried out using PBMCs or T cells enriched from blood (not recorded which). The receptors were sampled from a woman aged 18-29 years who had recovered from COVID-19.

This CDR3 is CSVGGEANYGYTF. DNA for the CDR3: TGCAGCGTTGGGGGGGAAGCTAACTATGGCTACACCTTC. The chain links TRBV29-1 to TRBJ1-2; the D gene is possibly TRBD1 (5 bases). V was trimmed by 4 bases and J by 0 bases, leaving 9 bases between them. Germline CDR1 SQVTM, CDR2 ANQGSEA. The CDR3 runs 13 residues.

This chain links TRBV30 with TRBJ2-2; 8 bases match TRBD2. The CDR3 is 13 residues long. The V gene end was trimmed by 5 bases and the J gene end by 2 bases; junction bases not matched to a gene: 1. Germline loops: CDR1 GTSNPN, CDR2 SVGIG (reference sequence). The CDR3 nucleotides read TGTGCCTGGCGGGGGGGAAACACCGGGGAGCTGTTTTTT. It yields the protein CAWRGGNTGELFF.

The V gene is TRBV6-4, the J gene TRBJ1-2; D not certain. CDR1 MRHNA and CDR2 SNTAGT come from the germline V gene. V gave up 0 bases and J gave up 8 bases, with 16 bases separating them. This CDR3 has 15 residues. The CDR3 loop is CASSDSPDPSEGYTF. The CDR3, as DNA: TGTGCCAGCAGTGACTCGCCCGACCCCTCGGAGGGCTACACCTTC.

V is TRBV24-1 and J is TRBJ1-1; D not certain. Germline CDR1 is KGHDR and CDR2 is SFDVKD. V dropped 6 bases and J dropped 4 bases, with 20 bases sitting between them. This CDR3 region has 16 residues. This chain's CDR3 is CATSLRRNHGGTEAFF. The CDR3 DNA reads TGTGCCACCAGTCTGCGGCGGAACCACGGCGGCACTGAAGCTTTCTTT.

The rearrangement uses TRBV6-4 and TRBJ2-3, with a tentative D call TRBD1 (6 bases). Per germline, CDR1 MRHNA and CDR2 SNTAGT. The V end was cut by 4 bases, the J end by 5 bases, with 10 bases between. This CDR3 contains 13 residues. CDR3 nucleotide sequence: TGTGCCAGCAGTGTCGAAGGGGGAGATACGCAGTATTTT. Its translation: CASSVEGGDTQYF.

The chain recombines TRBV6-5 with TRBJ1-1; 7 bases are a match to TRBD1. CDR1 is MNHEY and CDR2 is SVGAGI in the germline V gene. The CDR3 loop spans 14 amino acids. After removal of 5 bases from V and 4 bases from J, the junction contained 7 bases not matched to a gene. The CDR3 region is CASSPLGQATEAFF. CDR3 bases: TGTGCCAGCAGTCCCCTCGGACAGGCCACTGAAGCTTTCTTT.

The gene calls are TRBV28 and TRBJ2-7, with 9 bases that match TRBD1. The germline V gene has CDR1 MDHEN and CDR2 SYDVKM. V was pared by 2 bases and J by 4 bases, with 9 bases of the junction left unmatched. The CDR3 contains 16 residues. CDR3: CASSLPSDRGVYEQYF. CDR3 nucleotides: TGTGCCAGCAGTTTACCCTCGGACAGGGGAGTATACGAGCAGTACTTC.

The chain uses TRBV7-9 and TRBJ2-1; 11 bases agree with TRBD1. V gave up 1 base and J gave up 10 bases; unmatched junction bases: 15. The CDR3 runs 18 residues. Germline-derived CDR1 and CDR2 are SEHNR and FQNEAQ (reference sequence). The CDR3 region has the DNA TGTGCCAGCAGCTTAGGGACAGGGGGCCTCGGGCCGGGGGTCGAGCAGTTCTTC. It specifies CASSLGTGGLGPGVEQFF.

This chain uses TRBV7-9 with TRBJ1-5, with TRBD1 identical over 7 bases. The V and J ends lost 5 bases and 2 bases, in that order; junction bases with no gene match: 6. CDR3 length: 15 amino acids. Germline CDR1 and CDR2: SEHNR and FQNEAQ (reference sequence). CDR3 in amino acids: CASSLRRGCNQPQHF. In DNA form, the CDR3 reads TGTGCCAGCAGCCTTCGCAGGGGGTGCAATCAGCCCCAGCATTTT.

The chain links TRBV11-3 to TRBJ2-1; tentative D call: TRBD1 (6 bases). Trimming shortened V by 2 bases and J by 9 bases, and 11 bases separated the two germline ends. This CDR3 is 13 amino acids long. CDR1 and CDR2 from the germline V gene are SGHNT and YENEEA. As DNA, the CDR3 is TGTGCCAGCAGCTTATCACAGGGCGGTGAGCAGTTCTTC. It specifies CASSLSQGGEQFF.